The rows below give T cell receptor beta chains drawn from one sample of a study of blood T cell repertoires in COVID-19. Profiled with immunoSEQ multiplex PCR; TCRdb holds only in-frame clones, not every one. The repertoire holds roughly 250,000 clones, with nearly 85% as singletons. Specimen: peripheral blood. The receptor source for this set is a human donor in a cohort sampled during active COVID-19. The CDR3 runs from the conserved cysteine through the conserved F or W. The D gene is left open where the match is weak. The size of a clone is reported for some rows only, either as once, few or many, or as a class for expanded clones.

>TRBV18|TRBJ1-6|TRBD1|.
TGTGCCAGCTCACCACAACGGACAGGGAGGAGCGGTGGAAATTCACCCCTCCACTTT
CASSPQRTGRSGGNSPLHF
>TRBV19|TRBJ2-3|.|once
TGTGCCAGTAGCCTGACTGGAGTGGGCACAGATACGCAGTATTTT
CASSLTGVGTDTQYF
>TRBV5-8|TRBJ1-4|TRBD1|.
TGTGCCAGCATCTGGAGCGGGGGGGACAGGGAAAAACTGTTTTTT
CASIWSGGDREKLFF
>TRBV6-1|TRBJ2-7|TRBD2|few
TGTGCCAGCAGTGAAGCAACGGGAGGAGCCTACGAGCAGTACTTC
CASSEATGGAYEQYF
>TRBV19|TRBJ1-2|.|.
TGTGCCAGTAGGACAGGACGGACCACTTATGGCTACACCTTC
CASRTGRTTYGYTF
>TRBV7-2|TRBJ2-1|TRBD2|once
TGTGCCAGCAGCGCAGCTAGCGGCTCCTACAATGAGCAGTTCTTC
CASSAASGSYNEQFF
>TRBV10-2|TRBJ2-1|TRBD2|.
TGCGCCAGCGGGGGGGGATCCTACAATGAGCAGTTCTTC
CASGGGSYNEQFF
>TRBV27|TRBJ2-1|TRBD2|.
TGTGCCAGCAGTTTATATCTAGCGGGAGCCCTCTACAATGAGCAGTTCTTC
CASSLYLAGALYNEQFF
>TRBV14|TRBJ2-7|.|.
TGTGCCAGCAGCCACAACAGGGTAACCTACGAGCAGTACTTC
CASSHNRVTYEQYF
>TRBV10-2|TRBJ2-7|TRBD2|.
TGCGCCAGCAGCGGACTAGCGGGACCTGGGATTTACGAGCAGTACTTC
CASSGLAGPGIYEQYF
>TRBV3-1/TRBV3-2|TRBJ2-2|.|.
TGTGCCAGCAGCCTTAGTCCCTATTATAGCATCGGGGAGCTGTTTTTT
CASSLSPYYSIGELFF
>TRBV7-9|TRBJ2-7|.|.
TGTGCCAGCAGCTCCTTAGACAGAATACCCTACGAGCAGTACTTC
CASSSLDRIPYEQYF
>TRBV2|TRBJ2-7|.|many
TGTGCCAGCAAAGGGACTCACACCCGAGAGCAGTACTTC
CASKGTHTREQYF
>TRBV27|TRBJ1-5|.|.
TGTGCCAGCAGTTTACAGGGGAGACAGCCCCAGCATTTT
CASSLQGRQPQHF
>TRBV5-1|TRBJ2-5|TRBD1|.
TGCGCCAGCAGCTTAACGACAGGGCCAATCACCCAGTACTTC
CASSLTTGPITQYF
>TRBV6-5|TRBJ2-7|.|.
TGTGCCTCTACGGCGGCCTACGAGCAGTACTTC
CASTAAYEQYF
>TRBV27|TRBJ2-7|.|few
TGTGCCAGCAAGCGGGCCGCCATTTACGAGCAGTACTTC
CASKRAAIYEQYF
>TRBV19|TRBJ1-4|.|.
TGTGCCAGTAGTCCCTACAGTGCAACTAATGAAAAACTGTTTTTT
CASSPYSATNEKLFF
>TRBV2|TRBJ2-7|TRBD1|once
TGTGCCAGCAGCGCAGACAGGGGGCGCGACGAGCAGTACTTC
CASSADRGRDEQYF
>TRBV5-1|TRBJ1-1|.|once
TGCGCCAGCAGCCTTAGCCCGGGGGGCGTGAACACTGAAGCTTTCTTT
CASSLSPGGVNTEAFF
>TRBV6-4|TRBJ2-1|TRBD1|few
TGTGCCAGCAGCGCAACAGGGGAGTACAATGAGCAGTTCTTC
CASSATGEYNEQFF
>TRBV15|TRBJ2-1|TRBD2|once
TGTGCCACCAGCAGAGATTTACTAGCGGGGAGCGATGAGCAGTTCTTC
CATSRDLLAGSDEQFF
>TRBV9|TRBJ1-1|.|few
TGTGCCAGCAGCGTAACAGGGAACACTGAAGCTTTCTTT
CASSVTGNTEAFF
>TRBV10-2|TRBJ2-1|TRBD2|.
TGCGCCAGCAGCGAAGGACTAGACTCCTTCGATGAGCAGTTCTTC
CASSEGLDSFDEQFF
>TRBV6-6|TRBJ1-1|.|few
TGTGCCAGCAGTCCGGCGGGGGAGGGGACTGAAGCTTTCTTT
CASSPAGEGTEAFF
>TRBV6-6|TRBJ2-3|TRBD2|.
TGTGCCAGCAGACCGAATAGCGGGGGAGGCACAGATACGCAGTATTTT
CASRPNSGGGTDTQYF
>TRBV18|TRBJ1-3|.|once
TGTGCCAGCTCACCAATCGGCCAGGGGTACTCTGGAAACACCATATATTTT
CASSPIGQGYSGNTIYF
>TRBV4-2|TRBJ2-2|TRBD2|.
TGTGCCAGCAGCCAAGATATCGTAGCGGGAGGTAACACCGGGGAGCTGTTTTTT
CASSQDIVAGGNTGELFF
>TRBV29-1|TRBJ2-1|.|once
TGCAGCGTTGCTAACAATGAGCAGTTCTTC
CSVANNEQFF
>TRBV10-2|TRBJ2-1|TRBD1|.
TGCGCCAGCAGGCCGACAGGGCTCTACAATGAGCAGTTCTTC
CASRPTGLYNEQFF
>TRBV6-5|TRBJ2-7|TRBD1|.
TGTGCCAGCAGTACCCGGGACAGGGGATCCTACGAGCAGTACTTC
CASSTRDRGSYEQYF
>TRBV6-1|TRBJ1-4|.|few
TGTGCCAGCAGTGAATTTGGGGGAGGGAAAAAACTGTTTTTT
CASSEFGGGKKLFF
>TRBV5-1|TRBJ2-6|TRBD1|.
TGCGCCAGCAGCCAAGACAGGGTTACCGTGTCGGGGGCCAACGTCCTGACTTTC
CASSQDRVTVSGANVLTF
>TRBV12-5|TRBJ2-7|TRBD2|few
TGTGCTAGTCAAGCGGGAGCCTCCTACGAGCAGTACTTC
CASQAGASYEQYF
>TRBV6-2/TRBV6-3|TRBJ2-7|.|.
TGTGCCAGCAGTTACGGGCTCTACGAGCAGTACTTC
CASSYGLYEQYF
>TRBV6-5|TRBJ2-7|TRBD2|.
TGTGCCAGCAGCCGCGGACTAGCGGGCAACTACGAGCAGTACTTC
CASSRGLAGNYEQYF
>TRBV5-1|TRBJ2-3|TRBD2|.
TGCGCCAGCAGCGAGGGACACCAAATAGCGGGAGGTACGCAGTATTTT
CASSEGHQIAGGTQYF
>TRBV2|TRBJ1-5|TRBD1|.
TGTGCCAGCAGTGAACGGACAGGGAAAGGGCAGCCCCAGCATTTT
CASSERTGKGQPQHF
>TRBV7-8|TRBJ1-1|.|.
TGTGCCAGCAGCCCCATTCTTGGGGGGGGGTCGGTGAACACTGAAGCTTTCTTT
CASSPILGGGSVNTEAFF